This T cell receptor (beta chain) was recorded in a study of OX40 agonist ivuxolimab in advanced cancers. General study results and limits: At 0.1 to 3.0 mg/kg, CD4+ and CD8+ blood T cells expanded clonally by week 6.

This table comes from immunoSEQ multiplex PCR, and its TCRdb copy is limited to in-frame clones, with some not included. The sample lists tens of thousands of clones; roughly 80% were seen once. In the case of this clone: Antigen specificity is unknown.

CDR1 is MGHRA, CDR2 YSYEKL, per germline. V dropped 5 bases and J dropped 10; count of bases not matched to a gene: 10. The CDR3 runs to 13 residues. This specimen was CD4+ or CD8+ T cells sorted from blood, taken in a trial of the OX40 agonist ivuxolimab. The chain links TRBV4-1 to TRBJ2-5; 7 bases are shared with TRBD2. This TCR was sampled from an adult with an advanced solid tumor such as melanoma, head and neck, liver or kidney cancer. DNA for the CDR3: TGCGCCAGCAGCTTACCGGGACTACAGTTCCAGTACTTC. Amino acid sequence: CASSLPGLQFQYF.